This TCR beta chain was recovered during a study of T cells expressing NK-cell markers. On the study more broadly: The TCR beta repertoires originated in sorted CD3+CD56+NKG2C+, CD3+CD56+NKG2C- and CD3+CD56-NKG2C+ T cells. Findings and caveats of the study: Uncertainty persisted over the HCMV specificity of expanded NKG2C+ T cell clones. These clonotypes additionally ranked first within the CD3+CD56-NKG2C+ fraction of a handful of donors. In more than five donors, dominant CD3+CD56+NKG2C+ clones formed about 1.0-8% of CD8+ cells.

This CDR3 comprises 13 residues. Germline V lookup: CDR1 SGHRS, CDR2 YFSETQ. Following a re-call of the 5' RACE reads, TCRdb has one entry per CDR3 protein and lacks DNA. The sample totals about 410,000 distinct CDR3 sequences. As to this clonotype: Its antigen is currently unknown.

What was sequenced was blood T cells: a sorted CD56 or NKG2C T cell subset, CD4+ or CD8+ T cells, or bulk PBMC T cells (not recorded which). The rearrangement uses TRBV5-1 and TRBJ2-7. The clonotype originates from a woman between 50 and 59 years old in good health. This CDR3 is CASSLDGSYEQYF.